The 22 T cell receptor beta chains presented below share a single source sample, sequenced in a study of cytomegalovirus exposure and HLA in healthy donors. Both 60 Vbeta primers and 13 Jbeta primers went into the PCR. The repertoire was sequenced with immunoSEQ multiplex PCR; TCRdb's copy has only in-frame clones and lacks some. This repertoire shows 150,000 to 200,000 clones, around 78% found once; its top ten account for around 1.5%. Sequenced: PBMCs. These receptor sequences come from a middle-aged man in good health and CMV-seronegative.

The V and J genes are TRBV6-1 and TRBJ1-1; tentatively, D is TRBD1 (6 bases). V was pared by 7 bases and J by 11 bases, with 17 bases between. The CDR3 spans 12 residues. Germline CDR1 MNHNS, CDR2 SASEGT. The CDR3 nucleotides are TGTGCCAGCACAGTAAACACAGGGTCGGCTTTCTTT. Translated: CASTVNTGSAFF.

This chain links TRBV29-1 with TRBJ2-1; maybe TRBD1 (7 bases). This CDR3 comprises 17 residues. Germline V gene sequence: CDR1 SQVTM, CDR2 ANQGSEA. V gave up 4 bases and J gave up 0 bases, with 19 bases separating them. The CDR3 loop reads CSVAPPTGDFSYNEQFF. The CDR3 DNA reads TGCAGCGTTGCTCCCCCCACAGGGGACTTCTCCTACAATGAGCAGTTCTTC.

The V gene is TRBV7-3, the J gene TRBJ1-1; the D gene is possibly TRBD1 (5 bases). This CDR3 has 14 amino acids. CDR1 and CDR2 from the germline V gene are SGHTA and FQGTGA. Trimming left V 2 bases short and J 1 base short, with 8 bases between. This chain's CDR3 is CASSLGAANTEAFF. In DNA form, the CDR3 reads TGTGCCAGCAGCTTAGGGGCGGCGAACACTGAAGCTTTCTTT.

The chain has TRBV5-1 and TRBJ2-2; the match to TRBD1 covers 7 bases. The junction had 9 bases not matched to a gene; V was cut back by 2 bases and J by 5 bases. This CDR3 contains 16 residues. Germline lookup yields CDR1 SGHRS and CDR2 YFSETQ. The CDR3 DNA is TGCGCCAGCAGCTTATGGACAGGAAGCGAGACCGGGGAGCTGTTTTTT. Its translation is CASSLWTGSETGELFF.

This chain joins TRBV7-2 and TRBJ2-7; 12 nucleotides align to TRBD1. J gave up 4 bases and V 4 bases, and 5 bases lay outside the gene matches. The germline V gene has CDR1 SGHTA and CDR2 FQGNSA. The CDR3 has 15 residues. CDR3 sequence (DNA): TGTGCCAGCAGCTCCATGGGACAGGGGGCATACGAGCAGTACTTC. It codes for CASSSMGQGAYEQYF.

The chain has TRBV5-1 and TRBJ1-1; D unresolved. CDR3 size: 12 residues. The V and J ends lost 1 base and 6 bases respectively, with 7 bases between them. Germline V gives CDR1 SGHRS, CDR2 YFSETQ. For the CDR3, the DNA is TGCGCCAGCAGCTTGAAGTCGGCTGAAGCTTTCTTT. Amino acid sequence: CASSLKSAEAFF. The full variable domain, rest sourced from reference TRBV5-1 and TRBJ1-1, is KAGVTQTPRYLIKTRGQQVTLSCSPISGHRSVSWYQQTPGQGLQFLFEYFSETQRNKGNFPGRFSGRQFSNSRSEMNVSTLELGDSALYLCASSLKSAEAFFGQGTRLTVV.

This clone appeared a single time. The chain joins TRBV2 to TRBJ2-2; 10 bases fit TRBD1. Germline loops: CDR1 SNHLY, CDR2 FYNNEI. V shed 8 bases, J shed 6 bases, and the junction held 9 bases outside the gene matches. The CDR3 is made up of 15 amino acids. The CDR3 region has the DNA TGTGCCAGCGGGGCTGGGACAGGGGTCGCCGGGGAGCTGTTTTTT. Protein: CASGAGTGVAGELFF.

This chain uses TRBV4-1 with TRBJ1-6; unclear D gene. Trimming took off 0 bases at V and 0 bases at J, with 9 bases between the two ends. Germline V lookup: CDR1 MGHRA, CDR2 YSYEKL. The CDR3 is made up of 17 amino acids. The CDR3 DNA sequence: TGCGCCAGCAGCCAAGATCACGGGAGCTCCTATAATTCACCCCTCCACTTT. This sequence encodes CASSQDHGSSYNSPLHF.

CDR3 loop: CASSQSWQGNTIYF. CDR3 nucleotide sequence: TGTGCCAGCAGCCAATCGTGGCAGGGAAACACCATATATTTT. The chain recombines TRBV16 with TRBJ1-3; D call uncertain. The germline V gene encodes CDR1 KGHSY and CDR2 FQNENV. The CDR3 contains 14 residues. With 0 bases removed from V and 4 bases from J, the gap between germline ends came to 7 bases.

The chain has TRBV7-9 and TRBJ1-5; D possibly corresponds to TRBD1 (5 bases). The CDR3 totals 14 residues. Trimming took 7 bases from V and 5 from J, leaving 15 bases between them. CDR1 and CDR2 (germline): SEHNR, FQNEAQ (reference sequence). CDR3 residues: CASTGGGLDQPQHF. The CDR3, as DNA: TGTGCCAGCACCGGGGGGGGGTTAGATCAGCCCCAGCATTTT.

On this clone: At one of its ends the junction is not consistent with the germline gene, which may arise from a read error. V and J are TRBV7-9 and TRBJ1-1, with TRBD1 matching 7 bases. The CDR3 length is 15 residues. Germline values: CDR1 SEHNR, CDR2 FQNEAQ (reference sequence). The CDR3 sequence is CSSSLQGSVGTEAFF. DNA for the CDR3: TGTTCCAGCAGCTTACAGGGGTCGGTGGGCACTGAAGCTTTCTTT.

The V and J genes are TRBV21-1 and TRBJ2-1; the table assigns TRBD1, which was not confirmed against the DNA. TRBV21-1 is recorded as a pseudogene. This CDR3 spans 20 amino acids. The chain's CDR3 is CASSANRGLLAPSNYNEQFF. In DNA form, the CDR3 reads TGTGCCAGCAGCGCTAACAGGGGGCTTCTCGCCCCCTCTAACTACAATGAGCAGTTCTTC.

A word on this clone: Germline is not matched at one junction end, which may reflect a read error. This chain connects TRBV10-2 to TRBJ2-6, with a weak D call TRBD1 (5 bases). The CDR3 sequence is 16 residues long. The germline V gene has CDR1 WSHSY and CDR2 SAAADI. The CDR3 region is CASSDTIGAGANGLTF. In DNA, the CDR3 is TGCGCCAGCAGTGATACCATTGGGGCTGGGGCCAACGGCCTGACTTTC.

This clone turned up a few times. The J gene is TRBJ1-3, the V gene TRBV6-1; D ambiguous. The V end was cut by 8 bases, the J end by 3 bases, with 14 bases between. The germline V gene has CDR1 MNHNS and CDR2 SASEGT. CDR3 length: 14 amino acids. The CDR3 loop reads CASGGRYFGNTIYF. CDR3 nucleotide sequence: TGTGCCAGCGGAGGACGGTACTTTGGAAACACCATATATTTT.

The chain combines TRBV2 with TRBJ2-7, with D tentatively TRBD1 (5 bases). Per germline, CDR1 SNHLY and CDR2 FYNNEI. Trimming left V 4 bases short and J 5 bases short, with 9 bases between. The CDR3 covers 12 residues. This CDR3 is CASSAYRHEQYF. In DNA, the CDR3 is TGTGCCAGCAGTGCTTACAGGCACGAGCAGTACTTC.

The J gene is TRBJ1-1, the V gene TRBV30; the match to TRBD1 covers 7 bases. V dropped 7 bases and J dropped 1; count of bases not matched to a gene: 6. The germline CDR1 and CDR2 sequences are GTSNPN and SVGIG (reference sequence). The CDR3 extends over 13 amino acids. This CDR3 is CALEGQRNTEAFF. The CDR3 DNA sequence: TGTGCCTTGGAGGGACAGAGGAACACTGAAGCTTTCTTT.

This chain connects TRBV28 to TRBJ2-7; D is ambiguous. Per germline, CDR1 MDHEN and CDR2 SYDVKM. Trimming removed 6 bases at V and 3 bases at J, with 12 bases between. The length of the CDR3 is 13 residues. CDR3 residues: CASSEQPSYEQYV. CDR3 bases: TGTGCCAGCAGCGAACAGCCAAGCTACGAGCAGTACGTC.

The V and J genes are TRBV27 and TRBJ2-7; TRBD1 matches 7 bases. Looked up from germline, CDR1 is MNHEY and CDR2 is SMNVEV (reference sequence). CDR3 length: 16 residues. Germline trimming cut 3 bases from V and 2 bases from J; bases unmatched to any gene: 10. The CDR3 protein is CASSLLTGTPPYEQYF. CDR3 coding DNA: TGTGCCAGCAGTTTGTTGACAGGGACGCCCCCCTACGAGCAGTACTTC.

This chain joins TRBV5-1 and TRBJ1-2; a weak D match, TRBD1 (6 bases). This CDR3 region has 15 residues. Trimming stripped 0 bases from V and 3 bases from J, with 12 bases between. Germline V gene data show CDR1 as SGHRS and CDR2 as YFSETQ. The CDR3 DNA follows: TGCGCCAGCAGCTTGGGAGGGGGAGTAGACTATGGCTACACCTTC. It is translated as CASSLGGGVDYGYTF.

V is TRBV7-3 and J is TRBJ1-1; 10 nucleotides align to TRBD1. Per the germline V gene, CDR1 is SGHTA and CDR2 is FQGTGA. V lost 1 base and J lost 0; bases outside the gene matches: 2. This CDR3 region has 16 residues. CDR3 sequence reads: CASSLRDRGLNTEAFF. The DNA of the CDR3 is TGTGCCAGCAGCTTAAGGGACAGGGGATTGAACACTGAAGCTTTCTTT.

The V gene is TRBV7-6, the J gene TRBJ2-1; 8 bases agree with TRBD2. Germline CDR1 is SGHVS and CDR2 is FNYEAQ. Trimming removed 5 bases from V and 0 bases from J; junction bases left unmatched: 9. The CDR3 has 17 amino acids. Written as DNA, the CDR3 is TGTGCCAGCAGCCAAACTAGCGGAGGTCGCTCCTACAATGAGCAGTTCTTC. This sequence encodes CASSQTSGGRSYNEQFF.

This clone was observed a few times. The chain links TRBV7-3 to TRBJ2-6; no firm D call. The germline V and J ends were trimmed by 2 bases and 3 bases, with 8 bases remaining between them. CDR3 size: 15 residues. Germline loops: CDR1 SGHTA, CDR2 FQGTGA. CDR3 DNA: TGTGCCAGCAGCTTAGGAGAAGGTGGGGCCAACGTCCTGACTTTC. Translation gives CASSLGEGGANVLTF.